The entry below describes one T cell receptor beta chain. Its binding antigen is unknown. No much larger clonotype is one base removed from it; base qualities were not supplied. The sample is drawn from a study of shared clonotypes between healthy human individuals (dated by TCRdb to the early 2020s). About the study as a whole: The cohort comprised a couple of women and a few men aged 18 to 49 years. For each donor, CD4 naive and CD4 memory were each given three plates, CD8 naive was given two plates, and CD8 memory was given one plate. To estimate repertoire size and how much clonotypes are shared between individuals, the study performed deep sequencing of blood TCR repertoires from a few healthy adults. Different laboratories and diverse techniques were used to prepare libraries and sequence TCR repertoires, to increase sequencing depth and limit assay-specific biases. Leukapheresis yielded between about 0.85 and 10 billion PBMCs per donor.

General findings and caveats noted by the study authors: Clonotypes shared by all four sorted-subset donors showed higher generation probabilities than non-shared clonotypes. Naive subsets generally had larger estimated clonotype richness than memory subsets did. Sampling was restricted to blood, and TCR repertoires in tissues likely differ from the TCR repertoires found in blood. Incomplete sequencing was indicated by rarefaction of sorted-subset datasets, despite the large sequencing depth. The small number of donors limited the genetic and exposure-history diversity represented. Across several donors, around 5% of naive CD4, over 3% of naive CD8, about 2.3% of memory CD4, and over 0.35% of memory CD8 clonotypes were shared. Pairwise subsampling led to the expectation that sequencing depth would affect the degree of clonotype sharing among donors.

TCR CDR3 regions were amplified from genomic DNA by multiplex PCR using the deep immunoSEQ assay. Extracted genomic DNA from each cell subset was spread evenly across all wells of several immunoSEQ 96-well plates, with each plate serving as a replicate. For sorted subsets, each replicate PCR was loaded with approximately 190 ng genomic DNA, equivalent to 25,000 to 35,000 T cell genomes. Purified libraries were measured with a Qubit 3.0 fluorometer, size-checked on a Bioanalyzer 2100, and measured again with the KAPA Library Quantification kit. Each immunoSEQ 96-well plate was sequenced on its own single-read 150-cycle Illumina NextSeq 550 flow cell. In the source study's methods: The immunoSEQ output contained only junctional sequences without quality scores, so filtering could not match that applied to full-length reads. To assign V/J genes and CDR3, sequences were annotated using PyIR, a Python wrapper for IgBLAST v1.9, with IMGT germline references. Reads were removed for weak V/J assignments (E-value above 1e-6), missing CDR3, stop codons, out-of-frame junctions, or ambiguous translated residues. V3J clonotypes were defined as sequences sharing the same inferred V gene, J gene, and CDR3 amino acid sequence. The percentage overlap between two repertoires was calculated by dividing the number of shared unique clonotypes by the size of the smaller repertoire. RTK rarefaction, the Chao1 estimator, and Recon v2.1 estimates of unobserved clonotypes were used to assess repertoire richness. Generation probabilities were computed with OLGA for all TCRbeta clonotypes obtained by the gDNA method from several donors. TCRdb re-hosts the immuneACCESS table, in-frame sequences only. Its copies lack some clones; in the studies checked, an unresolved V gene accounts for under half of them, and the cause for the rest is not known. Clone size and the V and J calls come from that table; the DNA yielded D and trimming. This sample gives under 2.5 million clones in total; about nine tenths of them show up just once. The ten biggest clones cover approximately 0.39% of the sample.

Healthy HIV-negative adults with no recently reported acute infections or vaccinations were included as donors. Every donor was a Caucasian adult residing in Nashville, Tennessee, USA. CD4+ T cells were enriched through magnetic negative selection, after which naive cells were positively selected on CD45RA and the remaining negative fraction served as the memory subset. Blood was obtained by leukapheresis, after which PBMCs were separated by Ficoll-Histopaque density gradient centrifugation and cryopreserved in liquid nitrogen vapor phase. Analytical flow cytometry was used to check the purity and quantity of each magnetically sorted T cell population. Genomic DNA was isolated from every sorted fraction and measured by UV absorbance on a Nanodrop 2000c. The V and J ends are trimmed by 0 bases and 2 bases, leaving 20 bases between them. CDR1 and CDR2 (SQVTM, ANQGSEA) derive from the germline V gene. Reading from cysteine to phenylalanine, the CDR3 counts 18 amino acids. Solely the CDR3 DNA is kept, with 54 bases framed from the first base.

The sequence is built from TRBV29-1 and TRBJ2-1; confidence is insufficient to name the D gene. The clonotype originates from a man aged 18-30 years in good health. Some clones in this sample may be carry-over from other donors' samples. The sequencing input was naive CD4+ T cells from PBMCs. The cell subset or site label here, explained by the study, means: CD45RA+ positively selected. The CDR3 has the sequence CSVEEDLVLVGPYNEQFF. In nucleotides, the sequence is TGCAGCGTTGAAGAGGACCTCGTCCTAGTAGGTCCCTACAATGAGCAGTTCTTC.